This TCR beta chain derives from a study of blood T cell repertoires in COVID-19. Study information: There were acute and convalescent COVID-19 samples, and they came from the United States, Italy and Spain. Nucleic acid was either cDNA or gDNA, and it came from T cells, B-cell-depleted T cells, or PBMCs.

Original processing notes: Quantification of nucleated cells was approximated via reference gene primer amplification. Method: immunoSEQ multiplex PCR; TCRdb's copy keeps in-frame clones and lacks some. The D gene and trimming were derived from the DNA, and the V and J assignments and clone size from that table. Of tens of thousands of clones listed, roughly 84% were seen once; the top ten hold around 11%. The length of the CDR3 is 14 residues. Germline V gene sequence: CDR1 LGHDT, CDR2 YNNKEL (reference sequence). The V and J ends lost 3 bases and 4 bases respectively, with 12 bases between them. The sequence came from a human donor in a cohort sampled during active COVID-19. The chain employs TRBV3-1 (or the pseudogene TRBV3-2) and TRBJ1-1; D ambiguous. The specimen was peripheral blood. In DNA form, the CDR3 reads TGTGCCAGCAGCCAGAACTCATATGGCACTGAAGCTTTCTTT. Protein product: CASSQNSYGTEAFF.